This T cell receptor beta chain was found in a study of blood T cell repertoires in COVID-19. Repertoires were generated with immunoSEQ multiplex PCR, while TCRdb's copy carries only in-frame clones and drops some. There are some 300,000 clones in the sample; about nine tenths occur only once, and approximately 2.4% lies in the top ten. This clone was detected only once. This receptor was identified in a young man with active or convalescent COVID-19. The sample taken for sequencing was peripheral blood.

CDR3 protein: CASSPAVATDTQYF. CDR3 DNA: TGTGCCAGCAGCCCCGCGGTGGCGACAGATACGCAGTATTTT. The chain carries TRBV9 and TRBJ2-3; D not certain. Trimming took 4 bases from V and 3 from J, leaving 12 bases between them. This CDR3 has 14 amino acids. Germline loops: CDR1 SGDLS, CDR2 YYNGEE.